This T cell receptor (beta chain) originates from a study of identical twins. This CDR3 comprises 14 residues. The V and J ends lost 5 bases and 6 bases, in that order; junction bases with no gene match: 9. TCRdb processed the 5' RACE reads anew with MiXCR; each CDR3 protein has one entry. The sample shows 750,000 to 950,000 distinct CDR3 sequences, 10% to 15% of them seen only once. This clonotype was seen at least ten times. These data were likewise used in another study, on yellow fever vaccine responses in identical twins.

The sequencing sample was made of PBMCs. The chain employs TRBV12-3 or TRBV12-4 and TRBJ1-2, with 7 bases aligning to TRBD1. The clonotype was recovered from a woman aged 18-29 years in good health. The CDR3 nucleotides are TGTGCCAGCAGTCAGAAGACAGGGATGGATGGCTACACCTTC. Amino acids: CASSQKTGMDGYTF.